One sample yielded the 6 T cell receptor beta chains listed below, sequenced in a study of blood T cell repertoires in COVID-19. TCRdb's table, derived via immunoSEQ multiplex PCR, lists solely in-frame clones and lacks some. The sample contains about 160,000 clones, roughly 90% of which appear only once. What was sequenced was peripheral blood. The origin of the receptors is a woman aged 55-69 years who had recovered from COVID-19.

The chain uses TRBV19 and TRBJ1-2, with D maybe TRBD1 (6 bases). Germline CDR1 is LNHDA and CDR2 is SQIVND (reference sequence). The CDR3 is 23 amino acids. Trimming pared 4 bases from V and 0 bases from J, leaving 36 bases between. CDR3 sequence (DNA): TGTGCCAGTAGTAATGGGGGCAGGAGGCGCTCAGGCGATTACCTTGATCCTAACTATGGCTACACCTTC. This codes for CASSNGGRRRSGDYLDPNYGYTF.

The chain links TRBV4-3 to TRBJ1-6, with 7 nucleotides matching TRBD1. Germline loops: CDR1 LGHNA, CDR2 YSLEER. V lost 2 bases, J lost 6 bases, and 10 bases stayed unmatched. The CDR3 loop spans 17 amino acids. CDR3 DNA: TGCGCCAGCAGCCAATCCTCCGGGACAGCCTTTAATTCACCCCTCCACTTT. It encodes CASSQSSGTAFNSPLHF.

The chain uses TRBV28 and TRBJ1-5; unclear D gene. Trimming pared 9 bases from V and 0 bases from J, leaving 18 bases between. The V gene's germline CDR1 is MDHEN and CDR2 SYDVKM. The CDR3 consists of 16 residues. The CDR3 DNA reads TGTGCCAGTCTCGGACTGGGGTCATCTAGCAATCAGCCCCAGCATTTT. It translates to CASLGLGSSSNQPQHF.

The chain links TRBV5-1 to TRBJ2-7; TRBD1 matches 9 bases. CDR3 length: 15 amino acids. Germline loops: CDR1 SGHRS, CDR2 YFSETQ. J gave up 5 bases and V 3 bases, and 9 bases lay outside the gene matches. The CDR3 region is CASSSTGTGLDEQYF. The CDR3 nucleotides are TGCGCCAGCAGCTCCACCGGGACAGGGTTAGACGAGCAGTACTTC. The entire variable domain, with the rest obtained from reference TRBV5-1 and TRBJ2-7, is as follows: KAGVTQTPRYLIKTRGQQVTLSCSPISGHRSVSWYQQTPGQGLQFLFEYFSETQRNKGNFPGRFSGRQFSNSRSEMNVSTLELGDSALYLCASSSTGTGLDEQYFGPGTRLTVT.

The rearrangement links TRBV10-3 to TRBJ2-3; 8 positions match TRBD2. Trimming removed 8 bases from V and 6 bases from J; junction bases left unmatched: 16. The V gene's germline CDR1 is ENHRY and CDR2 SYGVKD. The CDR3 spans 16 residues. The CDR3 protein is CAIGSSGGLEGDTQYF. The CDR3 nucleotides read TGTGCCATCGGGTCCAGCGGGGGCCTCGAAGGGGATACGCAGTATTTT.

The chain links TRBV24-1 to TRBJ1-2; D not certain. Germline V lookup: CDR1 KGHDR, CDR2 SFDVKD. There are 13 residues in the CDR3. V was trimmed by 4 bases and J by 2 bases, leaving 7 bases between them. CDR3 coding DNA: TGTGCCACCAGTGAGGCAGTCAACTATGGCTACACCTTC. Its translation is CATSEAVNYGYTF.